The source of this TCR beta chain is a study of cytomegalovirus exposure and HLA in healthy donors. The protocol was immunoSEQ multiplex PCR, while the TCRdb copy is restricted to in-frame clones and leaves out a portion. The table has more than 95,000 clones, 80% to 90% seen once. In germline, CDR1 is MDHEN, CDR2 SYDVKM. J was trimmed by 5 bases and V by 7 bases; bases with no gene match: 13. The CDR3 sequence is 16 residues long. The sequenced material came from PBMCs. The V and J genes are TRBV28 and TRBJ2-1; 8 nucleotides agree with TRBD2. The TCR was taken from a woman younger than 30 in good health and CMV-seronegative. CDR3 in amino acids: CASIPGGAGGDNEQFF. The CDR3 DNA reads TGTGCCAGCATACCCGGGGGTGCGGGGGGAGACAATGAGCAGTTCTTC.